This TCR beta chain originates from a study of early T cells in non-severe SARS-CoV-2 infection (dated by TCRdb to 2020 to 2023). For context, the study as a whole: TCR sequencing used bulk RNA from unsorted whole blood, so alpha and beta chains could not be paired. Overall results and qualifications from the work: VDJdb matching was skewed toward anti-spike CD8 responses, so virus-specific expansions were likely underestimated and private and CD4 specificities were missed.

Trimming takes 5 bases off V and 1 base off J; junction bases not matched to a gene: 6. In the germline V gene (reference sequence), CDR1 corresponds to SGHAT and CDR2 to FQDESV. Reading from cysteine to phenylalanine, the CDR3 counts 15 amino acids. CDR3 DNA only is kept here, 45 bases in frame from base 1. Library preparation was by 5' RACE. The sequencer was a NextSeq 500. In the TCR library protocol, unique molecular identifiers were attached to individual cDNA molecules to correct for PCR bias and sequencing error. Sequencing covered both TCR alpha and beta chains, and within each sample the abundances of alpha and beta sequences were tightly co-correlated. The paper's data handling went like this. Decombinator V4 was used to annotate TCR sequences for V gene, J gene and CDR3. Expanded TCRs were defined as changing significantly between any two time points under a Poisson model with p below 0.0001. TCR abundances were normalised to the total number of TCRs sequenced in each sample and reported as counts per million. MAIT TCRs were defined by TRAV1-2 paired with TRAJ12, TRAJ20 or TRAJ33, and iNKT TCRs by TRAV10 paired with TRAJ18. VDJdb, accessed 1 November 2021, was searched for CMV, EBV and SARS-CoV-2 annotated TCRs, excluding TCRs annotated for multiple antigens. The public reads were reprocessed in TCRdb via fastp at Q25 and MiXCR, keeping in-frame beta chains. Each CDR3 protein gets just one entry, which takes the most common genes and DNA from the rows behind it. TCRdb assigned the V and J calls; the authors' analysis was not used. The sample table contains some 80,000 distinct CDR3 sequences; only one count was recorded for approximately 13% of them. More than 1.2% of the sample goes to the ten largest clones.

In this sample, this clonotype turned up many times. Its antigen is currently not known. The sample holds no much larger clone one base away, and base qualities are not on file. The study was a case-control design nested within a healthcare worker cohort in London, UK, with weekly nasopharyngeal swab PCR tests and blood sampling. Healthcare workers were recruited between 23 and 31 March 2020, during the week of the UK lockdown, and were followed weekly for up to about 15 weeks. The sequencing input was whole blood. This receptor was identified in an adult who was a healthcare worker with PCR-confirmed SARS-CoV-2 infection or an uninfected control (not recorded which). The sequence links TRBV11-1 to TRBJ2-3; 7 central bases correspond to TRBD1. The sequenced DNA is TGTGCCAGCAGCCCTGACAGGGTTGGCACAGATACGCAGTATTTT. Translated, this is CASSPDRVGTDTQYF.